This TCR beta chain was retrieved from a study of shared T cell receptors in the human thymus. TCRdb keeps only in-frame clones here, not all; method: immunoSEQ multiplex PCR. The sample contains hundreds of thousands of clones, 70% to 90% of which appear only once. This clone is a singleton in its sample. There are 15 residues in the CDR3. V dropped 4 bases and J dropped 2; count of bases not matched to a gene: 7. The germline gives CDR1 SGDLS, CDR2 YYNGEE. These same data were also listed under a study on human thymus T cells. From that second work: Donor material was obtained from healthy Finnish infants undergoing corrective surgery for congenital heart defects. Resections removed during corrective heart surgery provided the thymus tissue used. Related studies found that unrelated individuals share highly overlapping thymic repertoires.

The receptor was isolated from a boy under three years old with a congenital heart defect. This chain links TRBV9 with TRBJ2-3; 7 bases map to TRBD2. Sequenced: thymocytes. The CDR3 reads CASSSPGGYTDTQYF. The CDR3 coding sequence is TGTGCCAGCAGCAGTCCGGGGGGTTACACAGATACGCAGTATTTT.